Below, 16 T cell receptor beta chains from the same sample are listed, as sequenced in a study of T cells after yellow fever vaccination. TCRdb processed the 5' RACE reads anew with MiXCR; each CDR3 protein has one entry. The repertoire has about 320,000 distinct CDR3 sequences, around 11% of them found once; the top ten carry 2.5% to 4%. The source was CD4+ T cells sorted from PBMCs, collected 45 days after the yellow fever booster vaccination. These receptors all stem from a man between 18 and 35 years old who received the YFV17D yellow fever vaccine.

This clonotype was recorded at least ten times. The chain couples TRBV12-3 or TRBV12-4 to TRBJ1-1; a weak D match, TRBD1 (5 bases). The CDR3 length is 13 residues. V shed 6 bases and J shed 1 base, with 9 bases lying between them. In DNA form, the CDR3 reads TGTGCCAGCAGCTTGGGACCGAACACTGAAGCTTTCTTT. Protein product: CASSLGPNTEAFF.

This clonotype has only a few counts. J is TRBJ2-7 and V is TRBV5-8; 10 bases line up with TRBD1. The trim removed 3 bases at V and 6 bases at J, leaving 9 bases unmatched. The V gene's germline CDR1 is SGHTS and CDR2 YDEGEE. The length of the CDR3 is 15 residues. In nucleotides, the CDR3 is TGTGCCAGCAGCTGGACCGGGACAGGGGTAACCGAGCAGTACTTC. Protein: CASSWTGTGVTEQYF.

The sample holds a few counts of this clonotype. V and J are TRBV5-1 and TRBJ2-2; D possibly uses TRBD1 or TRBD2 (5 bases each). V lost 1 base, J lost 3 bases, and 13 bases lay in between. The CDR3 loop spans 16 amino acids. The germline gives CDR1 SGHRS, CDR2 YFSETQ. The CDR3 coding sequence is TGCGCCAGCAGCTTGATTGTTGGGGGAGACACCGGGGAGCTGTTTTTT. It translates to CASSLIVGGDTGELFF.

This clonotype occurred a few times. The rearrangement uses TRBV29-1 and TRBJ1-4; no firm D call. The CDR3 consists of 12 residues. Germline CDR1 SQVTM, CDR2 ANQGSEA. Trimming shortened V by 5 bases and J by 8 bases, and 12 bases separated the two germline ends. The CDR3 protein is CSVLQAGEKLFF. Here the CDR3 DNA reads TGCAGCGTTCTCCAGGCAGGCGAAAAACTGTTTTTT. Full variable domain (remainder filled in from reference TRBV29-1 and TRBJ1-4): SAVISQKPSRDICQRGTSLTIQCQVDSQVTMMFWYRQQPGQSLTLIATANQGSEATYESGFVIDKFPISRPNLTFSTLTVSNMSPEDSSIYLCSVLQAGEKLFFGSGTQLSVL.

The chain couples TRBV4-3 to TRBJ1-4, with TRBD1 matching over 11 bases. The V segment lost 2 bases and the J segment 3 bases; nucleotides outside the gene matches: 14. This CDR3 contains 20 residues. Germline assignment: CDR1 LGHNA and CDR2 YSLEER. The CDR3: CASSQPVWTGGEKSNEKLFF. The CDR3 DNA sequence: TGCGCCAGCAGCCAACCCGTTTGGACAGGGGGCGAGAAATCTAATGAAAAACTGTTTTTT.

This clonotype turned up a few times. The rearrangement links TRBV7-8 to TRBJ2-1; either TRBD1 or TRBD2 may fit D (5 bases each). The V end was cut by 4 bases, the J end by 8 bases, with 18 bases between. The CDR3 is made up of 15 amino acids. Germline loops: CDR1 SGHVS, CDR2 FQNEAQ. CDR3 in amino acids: CASSSLGGQGDEQFF. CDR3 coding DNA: TGTGCCAGCAGCTCCCTGGGCGGGCAAGGGGATGAGCAGTTCTTC.

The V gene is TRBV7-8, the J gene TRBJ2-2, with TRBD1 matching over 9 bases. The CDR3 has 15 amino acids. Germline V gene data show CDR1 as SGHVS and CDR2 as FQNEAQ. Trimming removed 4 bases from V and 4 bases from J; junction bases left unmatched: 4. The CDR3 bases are TGTGCCAGCAGCTCCCGACAGGGGGTCACCGGGGAGCTGTTTTTT. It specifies CASSSRQGVTGELFF.

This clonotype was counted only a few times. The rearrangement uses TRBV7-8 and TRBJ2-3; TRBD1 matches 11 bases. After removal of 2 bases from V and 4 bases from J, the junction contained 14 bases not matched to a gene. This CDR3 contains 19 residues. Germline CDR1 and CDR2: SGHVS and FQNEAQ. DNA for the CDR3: TGTGCCAGCAGCTTAATTGTCCAGACCGGGACAGGGGGTGCAGATACGCAGTATTTT. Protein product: CASSLIVQTGTGGADTQYF.

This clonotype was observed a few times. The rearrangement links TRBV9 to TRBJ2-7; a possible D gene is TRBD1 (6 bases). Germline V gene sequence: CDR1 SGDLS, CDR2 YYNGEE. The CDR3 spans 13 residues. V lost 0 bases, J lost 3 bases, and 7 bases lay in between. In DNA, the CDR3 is TGTGCCAGCAGCGTAGGACAGGACTACGAGCAGTACTTC. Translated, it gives CASSVGQDYEQYF.

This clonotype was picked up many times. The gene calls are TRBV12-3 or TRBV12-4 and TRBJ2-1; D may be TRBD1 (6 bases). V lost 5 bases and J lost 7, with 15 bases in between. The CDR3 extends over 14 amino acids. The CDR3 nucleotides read TGTGCCAGCAGTAAAAACAGGGTTGGGAATGAGCAGTTCTTC. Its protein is CASSKNRVGNEQFF.

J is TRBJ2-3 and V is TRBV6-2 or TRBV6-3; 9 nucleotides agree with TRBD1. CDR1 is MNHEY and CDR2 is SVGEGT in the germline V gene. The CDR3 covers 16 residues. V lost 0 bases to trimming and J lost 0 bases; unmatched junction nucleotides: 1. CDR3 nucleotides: TGTGCCAGCAGTTACTCGGGGACAGGGAGCACAGATACGCAGTATTTT. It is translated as CASSYSGTGSTDTQYF.

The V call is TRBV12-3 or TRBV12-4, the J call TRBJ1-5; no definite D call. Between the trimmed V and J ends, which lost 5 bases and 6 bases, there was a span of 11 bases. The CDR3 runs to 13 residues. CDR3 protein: CASSVERRQPQHF. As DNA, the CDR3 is TGTGCCAGCAGTGTGGAACGTCGTCAGCCCCAGCATTTT.

In DNA form, the CDR3 reads TGTGCCAGCAGCGGACGGGACTCCATCCGCACAGATACGCAGTATTTT. Amino acids: CASSGRDSIRTDTQYF. The J gene is TRBJ2-3, the V gene TRBV9, with a weak D call TRBD2 (6 bases). Trimming stripped 3 bases from V and 1 base from J, with 15 bases between. The CDR3 runs 16 residues. Germline-derived CDR1 and CDR2 are SGDLS and YYNGEE.

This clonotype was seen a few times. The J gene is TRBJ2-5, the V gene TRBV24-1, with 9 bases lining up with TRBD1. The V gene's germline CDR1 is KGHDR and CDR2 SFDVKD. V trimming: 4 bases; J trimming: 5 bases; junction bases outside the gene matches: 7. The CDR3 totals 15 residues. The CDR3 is CATSDSGTGIETQYF. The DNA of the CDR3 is TGTGCCACCAGTGACTCCGGGACAGGGATCGAGACCCAGTACTTC.

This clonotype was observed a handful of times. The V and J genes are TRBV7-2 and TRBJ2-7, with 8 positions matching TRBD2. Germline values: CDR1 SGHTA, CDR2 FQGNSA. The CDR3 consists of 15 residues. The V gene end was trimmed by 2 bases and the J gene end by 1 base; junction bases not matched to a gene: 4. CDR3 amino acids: CASSLRASGSYEQYF. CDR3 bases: TGTGCCAGCAGCTTAAGGGCTAGCGGGTCCTACGAGCAGTACTTC. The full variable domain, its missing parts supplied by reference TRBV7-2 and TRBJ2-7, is GAGVSQSPSNKVTEKGKDVELRCDPISGHTALYWYRQSLGQGLEFLIYFQGNSAPDKSGLPSDRFSAERTGGSVSTLTIQRTQQEDSAVYLCASSLRASGSYEQYFGPGTRLTVT.

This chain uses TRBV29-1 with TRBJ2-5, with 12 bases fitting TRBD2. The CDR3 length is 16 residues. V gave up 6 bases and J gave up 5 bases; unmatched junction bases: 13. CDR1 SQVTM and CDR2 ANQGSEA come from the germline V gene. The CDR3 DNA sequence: TGCAGCGTCTCCCAGACTAGCGGGGGCCAGGGGGAGACCCAGTACTTC. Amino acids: CSVSQTSGGQGETQYF.